Shown below are 8 T cell receptor beta chains from a single sample sequenced in a study of cytomegalovirus exposure and HLA in healthy donors. PCR employed 60 Vbeta and 13 Jbeta primers. Here immunoSEQ multiplex PCR was the method, and the copy in TCRdb shows in-frame clones only, minus some. The repertoire holds more than 150,000 clones, with more than 75% as singletons. The sequencing input was PBMCs. These receptors came from a woman aged 25 to 39 in good health and CMV-seropositive.

This clone has just a few counts. This chain uses TRBV18 with TRBJ1-6; D remains ambiguous. The CDR3 extends over 18 amino acids. Germline CDR1 and CDR2: KGHSH and LQKENI. V lost 1 base and J 0 bases, leaving 13 bases between the germline ends. CDR3 protein: CASSPLRAQSSYNSPLHF. The CDR3 DNA sequence: TGTGCCAGCTCACCACTGAGGGCCCAGAGCTCCTATAATTCACCCCTCCACTTT.

The V and J genes are TRBV7-2 and TRBJ1-2, with no clear D. V dropped 1 base and J dropped 7 bases, with 10 bases sitting between them. The CDR3 sequence is 13 residues long. CDR1 is SGHTA and CDR2 is FQGNSA in the germline V gene. The CDR3 loop is CASSLEILSGYTF. DNA of the CDR3: TGTGCCAGCAGCTTAGAAATCCTGTCTGGCTACACCTTC.

This rearrangement joins TRBV5-1 to TRBJ2-1; 13 bases line up with TRBD2. CDR1 is SGHRS, CDR2 YFSETQ, per germline. This CDR3 is built from 15 residues. The ends lost 1 base at V and 6 bases at J; junction bases unmatched: 1. This CDR3 is CASSLRLAGGNEQFF. Written as DNA, the CDR3 is TGCGCCAGCAGCTTGAGACTAGCGGGGGGCAATGAGCAGTTCTTC.

This clone was detected a few times. The chain recombines TRBV2 with TRBJ2-1; TRBD2 aligns across 9 bases. The V segment lost 7 bases and the J segment 2 bases; nucleotides outside the gene matches: 9. The V gene's germline CDR1 is SNHLY and CDR2 FYNNEI. The CDR3 covers 16 residues. CDR3 amino acids: CASIGSGTSPYNEQFF. The CDR3, as DNA: TGTGCCAGCATTGGGTCCGGGACTAGCCCCTACAATGAGCAGTTCTTC.

The chain couples TRBV18 to TRBJ2-2, with TRBD2 matching over 10 bases. Unmatched junction bases numbered 5, after V lost 3 bases and J lost 1 base. This CDR3 has 17 residues. The germline gives CDR1 KGHSH, CDR2 LQKENI. The CDR3 nucleotides read TGTGCCAGCTCACCCCGAGCGGGGGGGCGGAACACCGGGGAGCTGTTTTTT. Translation: CASSPRAGGRNTGELFF.

The chain employs TRBV18 and TRBJ1-6, with TRBD1 matching over 7 bases. This CDR3 is built from 15 residues. Germline lookup yields CDR1 KGHSH and CDR2 LQKENI. V trimming: 2 bases; J trimming: 7 bases; junction bases outside the gene matches: 5. The CDR3: CASSPSTGSNSPLHF. As DNA, the CDR3 is TGTGCCAGCTCACCATCGACAGGGTCCAATTCACCCCTCCACTTT.

This clone was found a few times. The V gene is TRBV11-2, the J gene TRBJ1-3; D is uncertain. Germline V gene data show CDR1 as SGHAT and CDR2 as FQNNGV. Between the trimmed V and J ends, which lost 7 bases and 4 bases, there was a span of 8 bases. CDR3 length: 12 residues. The CDR3 here is CASTLQGNTIYF. As DNA, the CDR3 is TGTGCCAGCACCCTCCAGGGAAACACCATATATTTT.

This clone came up a few times. This sequence joins TRBV6-5 and TRBJ2-4; D remains ambiguous. The V end lost 6 bases, the J end lost 0 bases, and 3 bases lay between the germline ends. This CDR3 has 12 amino acids. Germline V gene sequence: CDR1 MNHEY, CDR2 SVGAGI. CDR3 DNA: TGTGCCAGCAGCCTAGCCAAAAACATTCAGTACTTC. This codes for CASSLAKNIQYF.